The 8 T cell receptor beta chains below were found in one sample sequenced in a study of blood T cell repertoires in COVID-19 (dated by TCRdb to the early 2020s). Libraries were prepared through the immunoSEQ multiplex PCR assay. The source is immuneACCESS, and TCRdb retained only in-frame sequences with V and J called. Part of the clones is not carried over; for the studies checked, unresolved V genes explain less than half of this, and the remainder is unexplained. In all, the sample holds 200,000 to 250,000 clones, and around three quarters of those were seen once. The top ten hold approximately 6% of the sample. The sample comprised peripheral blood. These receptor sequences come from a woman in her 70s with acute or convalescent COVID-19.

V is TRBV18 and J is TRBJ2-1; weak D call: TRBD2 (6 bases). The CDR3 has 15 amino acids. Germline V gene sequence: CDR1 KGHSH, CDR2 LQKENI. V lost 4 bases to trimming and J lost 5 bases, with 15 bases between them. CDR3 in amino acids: CASSRDSPGDNEQFF. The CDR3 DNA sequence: TGTGCCAGCTCACGGGATAGCCCGGGGGACAATGAGCAGTTCTTC.

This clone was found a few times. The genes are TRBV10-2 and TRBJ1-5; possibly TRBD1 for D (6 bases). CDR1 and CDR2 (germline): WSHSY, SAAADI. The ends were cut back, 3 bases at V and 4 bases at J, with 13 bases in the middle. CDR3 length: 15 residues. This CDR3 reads CASSEQGWGNQPQHF. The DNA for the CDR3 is TGCGCCAGCAGTGAACAGGGATGGGGTAATCAGCCCCAGCATTTT.

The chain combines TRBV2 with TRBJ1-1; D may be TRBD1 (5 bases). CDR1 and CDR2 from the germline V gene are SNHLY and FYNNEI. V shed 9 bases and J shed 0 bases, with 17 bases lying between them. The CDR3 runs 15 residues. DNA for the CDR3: TGTGCCAGTGAAATCGACAGCCAGATGAACACTGAAGCTTTCTTT. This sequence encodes CASEIDSQMNTEAFF.

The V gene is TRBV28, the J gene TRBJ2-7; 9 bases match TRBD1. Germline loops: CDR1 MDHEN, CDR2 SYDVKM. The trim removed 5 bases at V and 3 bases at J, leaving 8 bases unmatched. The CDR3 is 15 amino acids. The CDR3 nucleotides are TGTGCCAGCAGTGCCCGACAGGGGGGACGCTACGAGCAGTACTTC. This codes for CASSARQGGRYEQYF.

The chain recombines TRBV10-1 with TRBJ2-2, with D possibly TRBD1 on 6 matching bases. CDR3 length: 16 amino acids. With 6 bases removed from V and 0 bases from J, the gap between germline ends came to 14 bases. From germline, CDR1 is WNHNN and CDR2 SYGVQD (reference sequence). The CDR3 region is CASRDSFSTNTGELFF. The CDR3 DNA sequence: TGCGCCAGCAGGGACAGCTTTAGCACGAACACCGGGGAGCTGTTTTTT.

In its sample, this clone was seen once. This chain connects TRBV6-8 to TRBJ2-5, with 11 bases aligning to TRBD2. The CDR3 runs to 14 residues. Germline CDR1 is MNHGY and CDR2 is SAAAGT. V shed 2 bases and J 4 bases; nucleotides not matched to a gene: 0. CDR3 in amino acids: CASSYGLAGETQYF. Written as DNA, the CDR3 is TGTGCCAGCAGTTACGGACTAGCGGGAGAGACCCAGTACTTC.

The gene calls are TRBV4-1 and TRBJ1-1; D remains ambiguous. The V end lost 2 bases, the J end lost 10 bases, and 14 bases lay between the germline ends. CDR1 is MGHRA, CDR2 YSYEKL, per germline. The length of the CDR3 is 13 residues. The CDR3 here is CASSQLEGSVAFF. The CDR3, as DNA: TGCGCCAGCAGCCAACTCGAGGGTTCTGTAGCTTTCTTT.

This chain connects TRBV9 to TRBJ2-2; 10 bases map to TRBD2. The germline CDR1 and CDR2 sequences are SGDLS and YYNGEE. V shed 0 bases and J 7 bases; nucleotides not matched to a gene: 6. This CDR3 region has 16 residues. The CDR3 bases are TGTGCCAGCAGCGTAGTCACTAGCGGGACCGGCGGGGAGCTGTTTTTT. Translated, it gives CASSVVTSGTGGELFF.